This T cell receptor (beta chain) was recorded in a study of T-cell reconstitution after alpha-beta-depleted transplantation in children. Whole-study findings and limits: The origin of high day-60 TCRbeta diversity in some patients lay in surviving recipient T cells and thymic progenitors. It was newly produced T cells that mostly accounted for T-cell counts and diversity one year after transplant. Several hundred expanded graft clones reportedly were the source of alpha-beta T cells about two months after transplant.

The authors prepared the TCRbeta library with unique molecular identifiers. From the PCR reads, TCRdb called clonotypes with MiXCR, one entry per CDR3 protein. The sample shows some 840,000 distinct CDR3 sequences, roughly 16% of them seen only once. This clonotype has at least ten counts. As yet, its antigen is unknown. Specimen: PBMCs, mostly from graft donor cells, collected 360 days after TCRalphabeta/CD19-depleted stem cell transplant. This TCR derives from a male patient younger than 18 who had a stem cell transplant for acute lymphoblastic leukemia, so the T cells may come from the graft donor.

As DNA, the CDR3 is TGTGCCAGCGTGACAGGGTTCAACACTGAAGCTTTCTTT. Translating it yields CASVTGFNTEAFF. The chain uses TRBV12-3 or TRBV12-4 and TRBJ1-1, with 7 bases lining up with TRBD1. Germline trimming cut 8 bases from V and 2 bases from J; bases unmatched to any gene: 5. The CDR3 loop spans 13 amino acids.